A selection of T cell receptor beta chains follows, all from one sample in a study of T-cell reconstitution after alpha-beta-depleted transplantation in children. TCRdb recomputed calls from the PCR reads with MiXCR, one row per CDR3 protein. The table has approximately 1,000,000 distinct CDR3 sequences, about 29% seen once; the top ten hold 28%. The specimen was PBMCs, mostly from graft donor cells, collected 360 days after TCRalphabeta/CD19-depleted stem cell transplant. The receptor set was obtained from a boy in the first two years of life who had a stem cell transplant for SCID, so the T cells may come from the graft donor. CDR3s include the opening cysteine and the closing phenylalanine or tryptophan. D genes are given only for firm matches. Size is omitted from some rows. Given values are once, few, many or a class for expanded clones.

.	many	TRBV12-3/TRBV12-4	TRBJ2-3	CASSLTPDTQYF	TGTGCCAGCAGCTTAACCCCAGATACGCAGTATTTT
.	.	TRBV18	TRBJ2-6	CASSPPPSLRLIGSGANVLTF	TGTGCCAGCTCACCTCCTCCCTCTCTCCGATTAATTGGCTCTGGGGCCAACGTCCTGACTTTC
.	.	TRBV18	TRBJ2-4	CASSPGGGMNENIQYF	TGTGCCAGCTCACCAGGAGGAGGGATGAATGAAAACATTCAGTACTTC
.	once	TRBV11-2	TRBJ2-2	CASSLDPRAGSVHGELFF	TGTGCCAGCAGCTTAGACCCCAGGGCAGGGAGTGTACATGGGGAGCTGTTTTTT
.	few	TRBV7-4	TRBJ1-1	CASSESQGHTEAFF	TGTGCCAGCAGCGAAAGCCAAGGTCACACTGAAGCTTTCTTT
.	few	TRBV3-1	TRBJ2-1	CASSQDGQPMYNEQFF	TGTGCCAGCAGCCAAGACGGGCAGCCGATGTACAATGAGCAGTTCTTC
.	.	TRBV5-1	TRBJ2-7	CASSLGLTESYEQYF	TGCGCCAGCAGCTTGGGTCTAACCGAGTCCTACGAGCAGTACTTC
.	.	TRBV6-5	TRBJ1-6	CASSYGGSYNSPLHF	TGTGCCAGCAGTTACGGGGGCTCCTATAATTCACCCCTCCACTTT
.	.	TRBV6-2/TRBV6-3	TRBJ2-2	CASSQTDTGELFF	TGTGCCAGCAGTCAGACCGATACCGGGGAGCTGTTTTTT
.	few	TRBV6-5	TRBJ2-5	CASSYWGTVQETQYF	TGTGCCAGCAGTTACTGGGGGACTGTACAAGAGACCCAGTACTTC
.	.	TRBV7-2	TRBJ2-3	CASSQMGGRTDTQYF	TGTGCCAGCAGCCAGATGGGGGGACGCACAGATACGCAGTATTTT
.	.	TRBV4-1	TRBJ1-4	CASSQGQRLFF	TGCGCCAGCAGCCAGGGGCAGAGGCTGTTTTTT
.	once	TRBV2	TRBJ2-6	CASILTVSPSGANVLTF	TGTGCCAGCATACTGACAGTTTCGCCATCTGGGGCCAACGTCCTGACTTTC
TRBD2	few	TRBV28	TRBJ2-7	CASSFQGGLATREQYF	TGTGCCAGCAGTTTCCAGGGGGGACTAGCGACGCGCGAGCAGTACTTC
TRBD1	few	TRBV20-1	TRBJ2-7	CSARQGFSYEQYF	TGCAGTGCAAGACAGGGGTTCTCCTACGAGCAGTACTTC
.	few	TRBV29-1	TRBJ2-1	CSVEAGYNEQFF	TGCAGCGTTGAGGCTGGATACAATGAGCAGTTCTTC
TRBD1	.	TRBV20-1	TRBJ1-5	CSASHRDRVNQPQHF	TGCAGTGCTAGCCACCGGGACAGAGTAAATCAGCCCCAGCATTTT
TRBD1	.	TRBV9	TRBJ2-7	CASSPARGQGTYEQYF	TGTGCCAGCAGCCCTGCCCGGGGACAGGGTACCTACGAGCAGTACTTC
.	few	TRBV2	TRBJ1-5	CASSELGYSNQPQHF	TGTGCCAGCAGTGAACTGGGTTATAGCAATCAGCCCCAGCATTTT
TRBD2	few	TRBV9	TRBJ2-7	CASSPGGRPSSYEQYF	TGTGCCAGCAGCCCGGGGGGGCGGCCCAGCTCCTACGAGCAGTACTTC
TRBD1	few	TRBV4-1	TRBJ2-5	CASSQGGQGGQETQYF	TGCGCCAGCAGCCAAGGAGGACAGGGGGGACAAGAGACCCAGTACTTC
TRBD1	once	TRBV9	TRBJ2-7	CASSAWDRGQHEQYF	TGTGCCAGCAGCGCCTGGGACAGGGGGCAACACGAGCAGTACTTC
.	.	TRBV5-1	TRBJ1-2	CASSTTSGKSSYGYTF	TGCGCCAGCAGCACCACCTCCGGGAAATCCTCCTATGGCTACACCTTC
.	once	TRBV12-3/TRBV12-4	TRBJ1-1	CASSSTTPRGTSDEAFF	TGTGCCAGCAGTTCAACCACCCCTCGGGGGACATCGGATGAAGCTTTCTTT
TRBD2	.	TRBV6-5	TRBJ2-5	CASSYSVGGGGATQYF	TGTGCCAGCAGTTACTCGGTCGGGGGGGGAGGGGCGACCCAGTACTTC
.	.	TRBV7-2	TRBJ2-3	CASSLETLRDTQYF	TGTGCCAGCAGCTTAGAGACACTAAGGGATACGCAGTATTTT
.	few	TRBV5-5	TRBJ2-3	CASSLRSQSTDTQYF	TGTGCCAGCAGCTTGCGTAGCCAGAGCACAGATACGCAGTATTTT
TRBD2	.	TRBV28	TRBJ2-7	CASSSLLAGDSYEQYF	TGTGCCAGCAGCTCCCTCTTAGCGGGGGACTCCTACGAGCAGTACTTC
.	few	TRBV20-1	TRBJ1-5	CSARGGRSNQPQHF	TGCAGTGCGAGAGGGGGTAGGTCCAATCAGCCCCAGCATTTT
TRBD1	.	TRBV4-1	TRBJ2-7	CASSRGVGTGGIPGPFNVDF	TGCGCCAGCAGCCGAGGGGTGGGGACAGGGGGAATTCCAGGACCTTTCAACGTAGACTTC
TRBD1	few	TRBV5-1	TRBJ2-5	CASSQRQGARETQYF	TGCGCCAGCAGCCAGCGACAGGGGGCAAGGGAGACCCAGTACTTC
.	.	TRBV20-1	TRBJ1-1	CSAMGNTEAFF	TGCAGTGCTATGGGCAACACTGAAGCTTTCTTT
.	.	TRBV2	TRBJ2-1	CASSEWASDRHEQFF	TGTGCCAGCAGTGAATGGGCTAGCGATCGACATGAGCAGTTCTTC
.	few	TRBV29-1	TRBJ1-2	CSVGQTPNYGYTF	TGCAGCGTCGGACAGACCCCTAACTATGGCTACACCTTC
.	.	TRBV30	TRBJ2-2	CAWENTGELFF	TGTGCCTGGGAGAACACCGGGGAGCTGTTTTTT
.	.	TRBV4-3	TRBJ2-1	CASSQIGGLNEQFF	TGCGCCAGCAGCCAAATAGGGGGGCTCAATGAGCAGTTCTTC
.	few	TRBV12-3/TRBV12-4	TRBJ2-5	CASRNRVQETQYF	TGTGCCAGCAGGAACAGGGTGCAAGAGACCCAGTACTTC
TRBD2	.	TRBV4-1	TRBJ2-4	CASSQGGSGTVKHIQYF	TGCGCCAGCAGCCAAGGAGGTAGCGGGACCGTTAAACACATTCAGTACTTC
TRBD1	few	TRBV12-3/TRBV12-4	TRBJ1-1	CASSLGGQDDVEAFF	TGTGCCAGCAGTTTGGGGGGACAGGACGATGTTGAAGCTTTCTTT
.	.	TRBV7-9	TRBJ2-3	CASTLQGTDTQYF	TGTGCCAGCACCTTGCAAGGCACAGATACGCAGTATTTT